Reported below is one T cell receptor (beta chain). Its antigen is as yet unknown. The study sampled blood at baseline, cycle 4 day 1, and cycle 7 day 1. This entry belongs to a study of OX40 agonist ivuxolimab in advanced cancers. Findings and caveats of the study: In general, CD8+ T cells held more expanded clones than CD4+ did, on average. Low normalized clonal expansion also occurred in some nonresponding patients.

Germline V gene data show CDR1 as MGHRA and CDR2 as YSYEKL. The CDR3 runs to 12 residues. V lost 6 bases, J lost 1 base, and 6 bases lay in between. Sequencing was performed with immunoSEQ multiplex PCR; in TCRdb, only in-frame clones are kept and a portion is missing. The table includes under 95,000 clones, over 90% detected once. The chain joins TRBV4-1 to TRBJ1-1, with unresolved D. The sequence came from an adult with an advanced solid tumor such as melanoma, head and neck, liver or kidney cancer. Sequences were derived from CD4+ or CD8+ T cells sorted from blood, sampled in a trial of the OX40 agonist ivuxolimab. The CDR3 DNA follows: TGCGCCAGCAGAGGAGGGAACACTGAAGCTTTCTTT. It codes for CASRGGNTEAFF.